The 17 T cell receptor beta chains listed next were all sequenced from one sample in a study of technical replicates of blood from a handful of donors. Method: immunoSEQ multiplex PCR; TCRdb's copy keeps in-frame clones and lacks some. Of about 54,000 clones listed, roughly 94% are singletons. Source material: T cells isolated from PBMCs. These receptor sequences come from a human donor in good health.

V gene TRBV18 combines with J gene TRBJ2-2; D is ambiguous. Germline loops: CDR1 KGHSH, CDR2 LQKENI. The CDR3 is 14 amino acids. Deletions cut 3 bases from V and 3 bases from J, with 8 bases between. The CDR3 region has the DNA TGTGCCAGCTCACCGAGAGAATACACCGGGGAGCTGTTTTTT. Translating it yields CASSPREYTGELFF.

This chain uses TRBV10-1 with TRBJ2-2; weak D call: TRBD2 (6 bases). The CDR3 is 15 amino acids. Trimming took off 3 bases at V and 3 bases at J, with 11 bases between the two ends. In germline, CDR1 is WNHNN, CDR2 SYGVQD (reference sequence). CDR3 coding DNA: TGCGCCAGCAGTGACGGGAGTAGGGACACCGGGGAGCTGTTTTTT. As protein: CASSDGSRDTGELFF.

V is TRBV19 and J is TRBJ2-5; a possible D gene is TRBD2 (5 bases). Germline V lookup: CDR1 LNHDA, CDR2 SQIVND (reference sequence). CDR3 size: 14 residues. V lost 9 bases, J lost 0 bases, and 14 bases lay in between. CDR3 loop: CASGYPGNQETQYF. The CDR3 DNA follows: TGTGCCAGCGGGTATCCGGGGAACCAAGAGACCCAGTACTTC. The full variable domain, rest sourced from reference TRBV19 and TRBJ2-5, is DGGITQSPKYLFRKEGQNVTLSCEQNLNHDAMYWYRQDPGQGLRLIYYSQIVNDFQKGDIAEGYSVSREKKESFPLTVTSAQKNPTAFYLCASGYPGNQETQYFGPGTRLLVL.

The J gene is TRBJ2-3, the V gene TRBV28; 7 bases map to TRBD2. V lost 6 bases and J lost 6; bases outside the gene matches: 6. CDR3 size: 13 residues. The germline V gene encodes CDR1 MDHEN and CDR2 SYDVKM. The DNA of the CDR3 is TGTGCCAGCAGACTCGGGGGGATGGATACGCAGTATTTT. Encoded protein: CASRLGGMDTQYF.

V is TRBV5-1 and J is TRBJ1-5; TRBD1 agrees at 8 bases. V was pared by 0 bases and J by 4 bases, with 3 bases of the junction left unmatched. The CDR3 is 15 amino acids. Germline V gene lookup returns CDR1 SGHRS and CDR2 YFSETQ. The CDR3 coding sequence is TGCGCCAGCAGCTTGGAAGACAGGGGAAATCAGCCCCAGCATTTT. It yields the protein CASSLEDRGNQPQHF. Variable domain in full (rest from reference TRBV5-1 and TRBJ1-5): KAGVTQTPRYLIKTRGQQVTLSCSPISGHRSVSWYQQTPGQGLQFLFEYFSETQRNKGNFPGRFSGRQFSNSRSEMNVSTLELGDSALYLCASSLEDRGNQPQHFGDGTRLSIL.

The chain is built from TRBV7-8 and TRBJ1-1; D call uncertain. Germline values: CDR1 SGHVS, CDR2 FQNEAQ. Trimming cost V 5 bases and J 1 base, with 11 bases left between them. This CDR3 contains 14 residues. As DNA, the CDR3 is TGTGCCAGCAGCGGTCTTACAAAGAACACTGAAGCTTTCTTT. Protein sequence: CASSGLTKNTEAFF.

This chain connects TRBV6-5 to TRBJ1-1, with D unclear. Germline CDR1 is MNHEY and CDR2 is SVGAGI. Trimming cost V 6 bases and J 1 base, with 9 bases left between them. This CDR3 spans 13 amino acids. The CDR3 loop is CASRFSSNTEAFF. DNA for the CDR3: TGTGCCAGCAGATTTTCCTCGAACACTGAAGCTTTCTTT.

CDR3: CASSSYRGVDTGELFF. CDR3 bases: TGTGCCAGCAGCTCCTACAGGGGGGTCGACACCGGGGAGCTGTTTTTT. This chain connects TRBV11-3 to TRBJ2-2; 8 nucleotides align to TRBD1. CDR3 size: 16 residues. Looked up from germline, CDR1 is SGHNT and CDR2 is YENEEA. V lost 4 bases to trimming and J lost 3 bases; unmatched junction nucleotides: 7.

CDR3 bases: TGTGCCAGCAAACCCTGGACGTTGAGGGATGAGCAGTTCTTC. Protein sequence: CASKPWTLRDEQFF. This chain joins TRBV13 and TRBJ2-1, with D perhaps matching TRBD2 (5 bases). Germline loops: CDR1 PRHDT, CDR2 FYEKMQ (reference sequence). V lost 7 bases to trimming and J lost 8 bases, with 18 bases between them. The CDR3 has 14 amino acids.

The chain employs TRBV11-3 and TRBJ2-1, with 11 bases aligning to TRBD2. Germline trimming cut 1 base from V and 1 base from J; bases unmatched to any gene: 12. The length of the CDR3 is 20 residues. The V gene's germline CDR1 is SGHNT and CDR2 YENEEA. CDR3 in DNA: TGTGCCAGCAGCTTAGCTCTCCCGTTCTTAGCGGGGGGGTCCTACAATGAGCAGTTCTTC. Translation gives CASSLALPFLAGGSYNEQFF.

The chain links TRBV11-3 to TRBJ1-2; D gene ambiguous. CDR3 size: 12 residues. Germline CDR1 and CDR2: SGHNT and YENEEA. V lost 3 bases to trimming and J lost 5 bases, with 7 bases between them. For the CDR3, the DNA is TGTGCCAGCAGCTTCGGGGATTATGGCTACACCTTC. Translating gives CASSFGDYGYTF.

The chain employs TRBV10-2 and TRBJ2-2; 12 bases are a match to TRBD2. The V and J ends lost 7 bases and 6 bases, in that order; junction bases with no gene match: 6. CDR1 is WSHSY, CDR2 SAAADI, per germline. CDR3 length: 15 amino acids. The CDR3 sequence: CASTLAGGQAGELFF. The CDR3 DNA reads TGCGCCAGCACTCTAGCGGGGGGGCAAGCCGGGGAGCTGTTTTTT.

The V call is TRBV5-1, the J call TRBJ2-3, with TRBD2 matching 9 bases. The junction had 4 bases not matched to a gene; V was cut back by 0 bases and J by 2 bases. Germline V gene data show CDR1 as SGHRS and CDR2 as YFSETQ. This CDR3 spans 16 amino acids. CDR3: CASSLGTSGFTDTQYF. In nucleotides, the CDR3 is TGCGCCAGCAGCTTGGGAACTAGCGGGTTCACAGATACGCAGTATTTT.

The chain joins TRBV6-6 to TRBJ2-2, with TRBD1 matching over 7 bases. From germline, CDR1 is MNHNY and CDR2 SVGAGI (reference sequence). The CDR3 covers 15 residues. V was clipped by 5 bases and J by 6 bases; unmatched bases: 9. The CDR3 spells CASSMDKDRSGELFF. The CDR3 DNA follows: TGTGCCAGCAGTATGGACAAGGACAGGTCCGGGGAGCTGTTTTTT.

The chain links TRBV14 to TRBJ2-6; no firm D call. The CDR3 length is 20 residues. Trimming left V 2 bases short and J 0 bases short, with 20 bases between. Germline V gene data show CDR1 as SGHDN and CDR2 as FVKESK. CDR3 in amino acids: CASSQTLQVGEHSGANVLTF. The CDR3 DNA reads as TGTGCCAGCAGCCAAACTCTCCAGGTGGGCGAGCACTCTGGGGCCAACGTCCTGACTTTC.

This chain connects TRBV7-3 to TRBJ1-5; D is unresolved. Germline V gene sequence: CDR1 SGHTA, CDR2 FQGTGA. The CDR3 runs to 13 residues. Trimming removed 4 bases from V and 6 bases from J, with 10 bases in between. The CDR3 region is CASSSAPGQPQHF. The CDR3, as DNA: TGTGCCAGCAGCTCGGCTCCGGGTCAGCCCCAGCATTTT.

This clone has only one observation. The V gene is TRBV18, the J gene TRBJ2-6; D perhaps matches TRBD1 (6 bases). This CDR3 comprises 20 residues. CDR1 KGHSH and CDR2 LQKENI come from the germline V gene. The ends were cut back, 1 base at V and 0 bases at J, with 19 bases in the middle. CDR3 loop: CASSPLTGLVRVSGANVLTF. CDR3 bases: TGTGCCAGCTCACCACTTACAGGGTTGGTCCGAGTCTCTGGGGCCAACGTCCTGACTTTC. Drawing the rest from reference TRBV18 and TRBJ2-6, the complete variable domain is NAGVMQNPRHLVRRRGQEARLRCSPMKGHSHVYWYRQLPEEGLKFMVYLQKENIIDESGMPKERFSAEFPKEGPSILRIQQVVRGDSAAYFCASSPLTGLVRVSGANVLTFGAGSRLTVL.